These 21 T cell receptor beta chains originate from one sample sequenced in a study of blood T cells in healthy people across ages. Then a second PCR, running about 7 to 11 cycles, was carried out with a sample-barcoded 5' primer and a J-beta primer mix. TCRdb fed the 5' RACE reads into MiXCR, producing one record per CDR3 protein. The sample lists about 1.4 million distinct CDR3 sequences; approximately 63% were seen once. Sequencing used blood. These receptors were obtained from a man aged 18 to 30 in good health.

The chain employs TRBV20-1 and TRBJ2-1; the match to TRBD2 covers 8 bases. Germline V CDR1 and CDR2: DFQATT, SNEGSKA (reference sequence). J was trimmed by 7 bases and V by 1 base; bases with no gene match: 6. The CDR3 is 14 residues long. The DNA for the CDR3 is TGCAGTGCTAGAGGGGGGACTAGACGGAATGAGCAGTTCTTC. Translating it yields CSARGGTRRNEQFF.

The chain is built from TRBV18 and TRBJ2-6; D unclear. In germline, CDR1 is KGHSH, CDR2 LQKENI. Trimming shortened V by 2 bases and J by 11 bases, and 13 bases separated the two germline ends. The CDR3 spans 14 residues. This chain's CDR3 is CASSPVHSGHVLTF. The CDR3 DNA reads TGTGCCAGCTCACCAGTCCACAGTGGCCACGTCCTGACTTTC.

The J gene is TRBJ2-1, the V gene TRBV4-3, with unresolved D. The CDR3 is made up of 14 amino acids. V was shortened by 0 bases and J by 6 bases, with 9 bases between the two germline ends. Germline V gene sequence: CDR1 LGHNA, CDR2 YSLEER. Here the CDR3 reads CASSQDISRNEQFF. Written as DNA, the CDR3 is TGCGCCAGCAGCCAAGACATCTCCCGCAATGAGCAGTTCTTC.

The chain uses TRBV9 and TRBJ2-7; TRBD2 matches 10 bases. CDR1 is SGDLS, CDR2 YYNGEE, per germline. CDR3 length: 16 residues. The V and J ends lost 0 bases and 3 bases, in that order; junction bases with no gene match: 6. CDR3 sequence reads: CASSVDIAGGFYEQYF. CDR3 bases: TGTGCCAGCAGCGTAGATATAGCGGGAGGATTCTACGAGCAGTACTTC.

Worth noting for this clonotype: Germline and junction disagree at one end, which may indicate a read error. This chain joins TRBV19 and TRBJ2-1; 9 nucleotides agree with TRBD2. CDR3 length equals 16 residues. Germline assignment: CDR1 LNHDA and CDR2 SQIVND (reference sequence). The CDR3 DNA reads TGTGCCTGTAGTATAGGACTAGCGAGGTTCGACAATGAGCAGTTCTTC. This gives the protein CACSIGLARFDNEQFF.

The V gene is TRBV28, the J gene TRBJ2-7, with a tentative D call TRBD1 (5 bases). The CDR3 runs to 14 residues. Germline CDR1 MDHEN, CDR2 SYDVKM. The ends were cut back, 5 bases at V and 3 bases at J, with 14 bases in the middle. The DNA of the CDR3 is TGTGCCAGCAGTGGTGGGGTCAGGGTCTACGAGCAGTACTTC. Translated: CASSGGVRVYEQYF.

V is TRBV7-2 and J is TRBJ1-3; D is unresolved. Trimming cost V 0 bases and J 3 bases, with 9 bases left between them. The CDR3 covers 15 residues. CDR1 is SGHTA and CDR2 is FQGNSA in the germline V gene. Here the CDR3 DNA reads TGTGCCAGCAGCTTAGCGGCGGCTCTTGGAAACACCATATATTTT. Amino acids: CASSLAAALGNTIYF. The full variable domain, rest sourced from reference TRBV7-2 and TRBJ1-3, is GAGVSQSPSNKVTEKGKDVELRCDPISGHTALYWYRQSLGQGLEFLIYFQGNSAPDKSGLPSDRFSAERTGGSVSTLTIQRTQQEDSAVYLCASSLAAALGNTIYFGEGSWLTVV.

This chain links TRBV4-1 with TRBJ1-3; D gene unclear. The V end was cut by 0 bases, the J end by 1 base, with 7 bases between. The germline CDR1 and CDR2 sequences are MGHRA and YSYEKL. CDR3 size: 15 residues. CDR3 sequence reads: CASSQDGLSGNTIYF. The CDR3 nucleotides are TGCGCCAGCAGCCAAGATGGACTTTCTGGAAACACCATATATTTT.

This clonotype was observed a few times. V usage is TRBV4-1 and J usage is TRBJ2-7, with TRBD2 matching over 11 bases. This CDR3 has 14 amino acids. From germline, CDR1 is MGHRA and CDR2 YSYEKL. After removal of 3 bases from V and 2 bases from J, the junction contained 0 bases not matched to a gene. The CDR3: CASSHSGRAYEQYF. DNA for the CDR3: TGCGCCAGCAGCCATAGCGGGAGGGCCTACGAGCAGTACTTC.

V gene TRBV29-1 combines with J gene TRBJ2-1, with a tentative D call TRBD2 (6 bases). CDR3 size: 11 residues. Looked up from germline, CDR1 is SQVTM and CDR2 is ANQGSEA. The CDR3 DNA sequence: TGCAGATCTCGGGGGAAACATGAGCAGTTCTTC. Translating gives CRSRGKHEQFF.

This clonotype has a count of ten or more. J is TRBJ2-7 and V is TRBV29-1; tentatively, D is TRBD2 (5 bases). The CDR3 runs 13 residues. The germline CDR1 and CDR2 sequences are SQVTM and ANQGSEA. V shed 3 bases and J shed 0 bases, with 9 bases lying between them. The CDR3 coding sequence is TGCAGCGTTGACACGGACTCCTCCTACGAGCAGTACTTC. Its protein product is CSVDTDSSYEQYF.

V and J are TRBV10-3 and TRBJ2-7, with a possible D match to TRBD1 (6 bases). Germline V lookup: CDR1 ENHRY, CDR2 SYGVKD. The length of the CDR3 is 14 residues. V was pared by 4 bases and J by 6 bases, with 16 bases between. The CDR3 loop is CAISVPTGSREQYF. The CDR3 bases are TGTGCCATCAGTGTTCCGACAGGTAGTCGCGAGCAGTACTTC.

V gene TRBV10-3 combines with J gene TRBJ1-2, with 7 bases fitting TRBD1. V shed 10 bases, J shed 4 bases, and the junction held 3 bases outside the gene matches. This CDR3 spans 11 amino acids. Germline V lookup: CDR1 ENHRY, CDR2 SYGVKD. CDR3 DNA: TGTGCCACCGGGACAGCCTATGGCTACACCTTC. Its translation: CATGTAYGYTF.

The gene calls are TRBV12-3 or TRBV12-4 and TRBJ1-6, with a weak D call TRBD1 (6 bases). Trimming pared 4 bases from V and 7 bases from J, leaving 11 bases between. The CDR3 totals 14 residues. The CDR3 coding sequence is TGTGCCAGCAGTTCCGACAGGAAGAATTCACCCCTCCACTTT. This gives the protein CASSSDRKNSPLHF.

This clonotype was counted between two and nine times. The V call is TRBV12-3 or TRBV12-4, the J call TRBJ2-7; D might be TRBD1 (6 bases). V was clipped by 5 bases and J by 3 bases, with 11 bases between them. This CDR3 spans 13 amino acids. Written as DNA, the CDR3 is TGTGCCAGCAGTCCAGGGGTCGACTACGAGCAGTACTTC. Protein sequence: CASSPGVDYEQYF.

This clonotype was counted a few times. This chain connects TRBV27 to TRBJ1-1, with D tentatively TRBD1 (6 bases). Between the trimmed V and J ends, which lost 3 bases and 2 bases, there was a span of 10 bases. Germline CDR1 MNHEY, CDR2 SMNVEV (reference sequence). The CDR3 is 14 residues long. As DNA, the CDR3 is TGTGCCAGCAGTTTGTCGGACAGTAACACTGAAGCTTTCTTT. It encodes CASSLSDSNTEAFF.

The rearrangement links TRBV12-3 or TRBV12-4 to TRBJ1-6, with D uncertain. The CDR3 spans 14 residues. Trimming left V 10 bases short and J 7 bases short, with 17 bases between. CDR3 amino acids: CATSKEGSNSPLHF. In nucleotides, the CDR3 is TGTGCCACCTCTAAGGAAGGATCCAATTCACCCCTCCACTTT.

This clonotype was seen a single time. V and J are TRBV4-1 and TRBJ2-7, with a possible D match to TRBD2 (6 bases). Per germline, CDR1 MGHRA and CDR2 YSYEKL. The V end was cut by 0 bases, the J end by 0 bases, with 15 bases between. The CDR3 is 17 amino acids. The CDR3 nucleotides are TGCGCCAGCAGCCAAGAAAGGGACTCGTTGAGCTCCTACGAGCAGTACTTC. Translating gives CASSQERDSLSSYEQYF.

The gene calls are TRBV18 and TRBJ2-7, with D tentatively TRBD1 (6 bases). Germline V CDR1 and CDR2: KGHSH, LQKENI. Trimming left V 2 bases short and J 2 bases short, with 13 bases between. This CDR3 region has 15 residues. The DNA for the CDR3 is TGTGCCAGCTCACCAACCGGGACAACCGCCTACGAGCAGTACTTC. Translated, it gives CASSPTGTTAYEQYF.

The J gene is TRBJ1-1, the V gene TRBV11-2; a possible D gene is TRBD1 (5 bases). V was trimmed by 5 bases and J by 7 bases, leaving 20 bases between them. Germline CDR1 SGHAT, CDR2 FQNNGV. The CDR3 spans 15 residues. For the CDR3, the DNA is TGTGCCAGCAGCCTCGGGGCGGCAGGCGAGTATGAAGCTTTCTTT. It translates to CASSLGAAGEYEAFF.

The genes are TRBV20-1 and TRBJ2-4; D may be TRBD1 or TRBD2 (5 bases each). The DNA end is more similar to TRBJ2-5, so the J call may be wrong. The length of the CDR3 is 12 residues. Germline CDR1 DFQATT, CDR2 SNEGSKA (reference sequence). The DNA for the CDR3 is TGCAGTGCTCCGCAGGGAGTTGAGACCCAGTACTTC. Encoded protein: CSAPQGVETQYF.